The 6 T cell receptor beta chains below come from one sample, sequenced in a study of beta chain features in type 1 diabetes. Expressed TCRB transcripts were sequenced after all isolated RNA was converted to cDNA. The repertoire was sequenced with immunoSEQ multiplex PCR; TCRdb's copy has only in-frame clones and lacks some. The repertoire holds approximately 150,000 clones, with over 9.5% as singletons. Input material: naive CD4+ T cells from blood. Receptor source: a man younger than 30 in good health.

This clone was counted a few times. The chain carries TRBV2 and TRBJ1-5, with D perhaps TRBD1 (5 bases). Trimming cost V 6 bases and J 1 base, with 13 bases left between them. This CDR3 is 15 amino acids long. CDR1 and CDR2 (germline): SNHLY, FYNNEI. In DNA, the CDR3 is TGTGCCAGCAGGTTCAGACAGAGGAGCAATCAGCCCCAGCATTTT. It is translated as CASRFRQRSNQPQHF.

This clone showed up just a few times. The CDR3 DNA reads TGTGCCAGCAGCTTATACACGGCTAGCTCCTACGAGCAGTACTTC. It yields the protein CASSLYTASSYEQYF. This chain links TRBV11-2 with TRBJ2-7; D gene unclear. V lost 2 bases to trimming and J lost 0 bases, with 11 bases between them. Per germline, CDR1 SGHAT and CDR2 FQNNGV. CDR3 length: 15 amino acids.

The chain joins TRBV2 to TRBJ2-3; possible D gene TRBD2, 5 bases. The length of the CDR3 is 14 residues. The germline V and J ends were trimmed by 5 bases and 2 bases, with 11 bases remaining between them. CDR1 SNHLY and CDR2 FYNNEI come from the germline V gene. The DNA for the CDR3 is TGTGCCAGCAGTAAACAGACTACCACAGATACGCAGTATTTT. It is translated as CASSKQTTTDTQYF.

The table lists this clone with a few counts. The rearrangement uses TRBV7-2 and TRBJ2-7; D may be TRBD2 (6 bases). V was pared by 2 bases and J by 4 bases, with 12 bases between. Germline V lookup: CDR1 SGHTA, CDR2 FQGNSA. There are 14 residues in the CDR3. In nucleotides, the CDR3 is TGTGCCAGCAGCTTATTGGAGGGGTGGTACGAGCAGTACTTC. This encodes CASSLLEGWYEQYF.

This clone occurred a few times. The J gene is TRBJ2-7, the V gene TRBV4-1; 8 positions match TRBD1. The CDR3 has 15 amino acids. Germline V gene sequence: CDR1 MGHRA, CDR2 YSYEKL. The trim removed 1 base at V and 3 bases at J, leaving 5 bases unmatched. For the CDR3, the DNA is TGCGCCAGCAGCCAAGGACAGGGGTCCCACTACGAGCAGTACTTC. Its translation: CASSQGQGSHYEQYF.

This clone came up once. The chain carries TRBV6-5 and TRBJ2-7; a weak D match, TRBD1 (5 bases). Germline V gene lookup returns CDR1 MNHEY and CDR2 SVGAGI. The length of the CDR3 is 12 residues. V was cut by 7 bases and J by 3 bases, with 10 bases left in between. The chain's CDR3 is CASKGRDYEQYF. As DNA, the CDR3 is TGTGCCAGCAAGGGCAGGGACTACGAGCAGTACTTC.